This T cell receptor beta chain was captured by sequencing in a study of naive and memory T cell subsets (dated by TCRdb to about 2017). Broadly, across the study: The study applied an open-source, UMI-based TCR alpha and beta sequencing pipeline to sorted naive and memory peripheral blood T cell subsets. The results of the functional CMV T cell responses matched the IgG serology results in every case. RNA was DNase-treated and reverse transcribed with TCR constant-region primers, mostly using SuperScript III. Overall results and qualifications from the work: RNA-based TCR counts may be influenced by expression changes linked to T cell activation and differentiation. In both CD4 and CD8 cells, going from naive through CM, EM and EMRA, the Gini index went up while Shannon and inverse Simpson diversity went down. A power law was followed by TCR abundance, with an exponent that differed between naive and memory subsets but was consistent across the three individuals. No ground truth was available to validate the repertoire findings for the naive and memory subsets. Following error correction, more than 95% of naive TCR sequences occurred only once, which made naive abundance distributions much steeper than those of memory subsets. Each clonotype was defined as a single alpha or beta chain sequence rather than as a paired alpha/beta receptor. A few larger clonotypes were found in naive repertoires, especially CD8, and these larger clonotypes were possibly memory cells re-expressing CD45RA.

TCR alpha and beta chain libraries were amplified separately from the second PCR step onward. The CMV status of each donor was determined by measuring IFNgamma production from CD4+ T cells after fresh PBMCs had been stimulated overnight with CMV viral lysate. CD4 T cells were positively selected using Miltenyi beads, after which CD8 T cells were positively selected from the CD4-negative fraction. Cells stained for CD3, CD4, CD8, CD45RA, CD27 and a live/dead dye were sorted on a BD Aria II into four subsets by CD45RA and CD27. Blood came from three healthy volunteers, each fractionated into CD4 and CD8 T cells and then into four differentiation subsets. Around 110 ml of peripheral blood was taken from each donor, and PBMC were separated by density-gradient centrifugation on Ficoll-Paque PLUS. Sorted cells were lysed in RLT buffer, and RNA was extracted with a Qiagen RNeasy kit and stored at -80°C.

V gives up 6 bases and J gives up 2 bases, and the segment between their germline ends measures 13 bases. Spanning cysteine to phenylalanine, the CDR3 consists of 13 amino acids. Left in the record is the CDR3 DNA by itself, 39 bases read in frame from the first base. The germline V gene (reference sequence) yields GTSNPN for CDR1 and SVGIG for CDR2. To note about this clonotype: No cognate antigen has been identified for it. Within one base of it there is no much larger clone, and no base qualities were kept.

To prepare the library, UMI-ligation and nested PCR was applied. The beta constant-region primer was an equimolar mix of two oligonucleotides covering both TRBC1 and TRBC2. Four rounds of PCR, combining the SP2 primer with nested alpha and beta constant-region primers, were used to amplify the ligated cDNA. T4 RNA ligase 1 ligated a single-stranded oligonucleotide carrying the SP2 primer and a 12-nucleotide UMI to the cDNA 3' end. Incubation of the ligation reaction lasted roughly 20-25 hours at 16 degrees C. PCR2 was typically run as a SYBR Green qPCR and stopped at a predetermined threshold to prevent over-amplification. Agencourt AMPure XP magnetic beads were used for all purifications after the first. Library quantification was done by Qubit, followed by a TapeStation check on which the main peak was expected at around 650 bp. Pooled libraries were sequenced on an Illumina MiSeq with v2 2x251 paired-end kits, typically giving roughly 0.9-2.1 million reads per sample. Libraries were pooled at approximately 3.6 nM per sample, and roughly 5-8% PhiX was added to improve cluster recognition. The original methods were these. Decombinator assigned V and J genes to Demultiplexor-processed FASTQ reads by tag matching, allowing a single base-pair mismatch. By using UMIs, Collapsinator corrected both sequencing errors and the frequency errors caused by PCR heterogeneity. CDR3Translator translated TCRs and extracted CDR3s from the conserved cysteine to the FGXG phenylalanine, flagging non-productive sequences. Gini, Shannon entropy and inverse Simpson indices were computed after subsampling the repertoires to the same number of UMI-defined TCRs. Clonotype abundance distributions were fitted to a power law by maximum likelihood within the linear range. Similar UMI counts, unique TCR numbers and clonal distributions were obtained with the pipeline and with MIGEC on one naive CD8 sample. In one analysis, naive TCRs also found in any memory subset of the same donor were removed from the naive repertoire. The repertoires were searched for 7,000 to 8,000 CMV-associated CDR3 sequences that had been compiled from VDJdb and a published dataset. TCRdb's own reprocessing of the public reads used fastp at Q25 and MiXCR and kept productive beta chains. Each entry is one CDR3 protein sequence, shown with its most common DNA and genes. The V and J calls reflect TCRdb's pipeline rather than the authors' work. This sample gives about 140,000 distinct CDR3 sequences in total; approximately 21% of them show up just once. Approximately 0.63% of the sample rests with the top ten.

The TCR originated in a human donor in good health. Sequenced sample: naive CD8+ T cells from blood. Interpreted using the paper, the cell subset or site label stands for: naive T cells, CD45RA high CD27+. This receptor chain uses TRBV30 and TRBJ1-2, with the D gene too uncertain to name. This receptor carries the CDR3 CACATIVNYGYTF. The DNA sequence follows: TGTGCCTGCGCTACCATAGTAAACTATGGCTACACCTTC.